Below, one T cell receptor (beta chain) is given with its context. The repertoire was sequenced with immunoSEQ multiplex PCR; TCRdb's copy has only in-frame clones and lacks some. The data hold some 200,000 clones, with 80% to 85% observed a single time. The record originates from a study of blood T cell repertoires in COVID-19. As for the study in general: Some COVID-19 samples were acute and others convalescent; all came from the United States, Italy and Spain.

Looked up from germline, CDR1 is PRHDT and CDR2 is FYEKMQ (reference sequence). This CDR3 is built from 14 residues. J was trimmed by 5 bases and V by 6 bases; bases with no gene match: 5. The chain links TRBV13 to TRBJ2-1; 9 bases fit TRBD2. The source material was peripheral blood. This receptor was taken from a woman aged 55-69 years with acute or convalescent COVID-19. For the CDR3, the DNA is TGTGCCAGCAGTCCGGGACTAGCAGACAATGAGCAGTTCTTC. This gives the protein CASSPGLADNEQFF.